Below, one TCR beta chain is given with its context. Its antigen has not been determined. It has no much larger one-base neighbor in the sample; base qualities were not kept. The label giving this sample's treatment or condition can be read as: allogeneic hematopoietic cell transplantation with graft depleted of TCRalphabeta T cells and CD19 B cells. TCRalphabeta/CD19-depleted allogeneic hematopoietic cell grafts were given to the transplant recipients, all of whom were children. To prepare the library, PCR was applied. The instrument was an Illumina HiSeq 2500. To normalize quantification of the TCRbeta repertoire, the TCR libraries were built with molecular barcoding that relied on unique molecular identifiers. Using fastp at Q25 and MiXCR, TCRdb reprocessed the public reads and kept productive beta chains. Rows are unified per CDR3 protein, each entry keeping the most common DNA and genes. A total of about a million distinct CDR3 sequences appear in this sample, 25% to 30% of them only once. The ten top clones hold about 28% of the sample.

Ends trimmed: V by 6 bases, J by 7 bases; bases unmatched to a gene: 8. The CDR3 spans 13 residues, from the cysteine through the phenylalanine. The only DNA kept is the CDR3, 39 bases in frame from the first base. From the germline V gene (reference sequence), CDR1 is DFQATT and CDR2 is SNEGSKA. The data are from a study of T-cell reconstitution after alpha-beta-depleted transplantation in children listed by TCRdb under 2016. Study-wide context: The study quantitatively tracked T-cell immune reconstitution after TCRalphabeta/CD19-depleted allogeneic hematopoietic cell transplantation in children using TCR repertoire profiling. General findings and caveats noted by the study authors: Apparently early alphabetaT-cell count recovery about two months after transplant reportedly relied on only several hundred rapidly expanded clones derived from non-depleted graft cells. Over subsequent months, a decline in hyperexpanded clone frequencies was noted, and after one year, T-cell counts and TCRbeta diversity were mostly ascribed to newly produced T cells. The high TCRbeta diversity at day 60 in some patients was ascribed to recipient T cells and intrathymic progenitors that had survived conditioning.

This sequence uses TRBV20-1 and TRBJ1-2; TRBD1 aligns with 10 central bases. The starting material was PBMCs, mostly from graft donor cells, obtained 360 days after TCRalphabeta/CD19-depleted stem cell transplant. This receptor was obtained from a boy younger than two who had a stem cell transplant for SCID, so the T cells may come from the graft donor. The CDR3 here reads CSAAGTGVGGYTF. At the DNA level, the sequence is TGCAGTGCCGCCGGGACAGGGGTGGGTGGCTACACCTTC.